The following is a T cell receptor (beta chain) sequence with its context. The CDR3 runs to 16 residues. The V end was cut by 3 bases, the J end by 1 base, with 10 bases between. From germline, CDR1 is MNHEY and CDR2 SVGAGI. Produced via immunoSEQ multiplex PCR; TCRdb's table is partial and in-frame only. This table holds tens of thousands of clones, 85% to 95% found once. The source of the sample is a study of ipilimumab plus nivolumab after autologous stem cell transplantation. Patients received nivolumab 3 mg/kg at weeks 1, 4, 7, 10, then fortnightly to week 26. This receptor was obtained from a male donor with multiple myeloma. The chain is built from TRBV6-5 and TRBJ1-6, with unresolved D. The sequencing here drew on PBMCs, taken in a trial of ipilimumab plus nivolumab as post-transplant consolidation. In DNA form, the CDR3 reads TGTGCCAGCAGTTATCGAAGTGAGTCCTATAATTCACCCCTCCACTTT. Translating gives CASSYRSESYNSPLHF.